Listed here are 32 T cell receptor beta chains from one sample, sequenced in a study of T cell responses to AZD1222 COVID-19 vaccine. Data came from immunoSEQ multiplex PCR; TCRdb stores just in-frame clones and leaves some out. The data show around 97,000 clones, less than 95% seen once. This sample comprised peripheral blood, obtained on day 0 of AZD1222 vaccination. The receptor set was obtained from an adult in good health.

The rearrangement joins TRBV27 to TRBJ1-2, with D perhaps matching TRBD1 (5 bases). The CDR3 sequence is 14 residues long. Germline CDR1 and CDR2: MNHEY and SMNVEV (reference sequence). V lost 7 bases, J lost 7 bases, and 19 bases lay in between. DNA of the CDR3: TGTGCCAGCACCCCATTTCGTGGGGGTATTGGCTACACCTTC. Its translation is CASTPFRGGIGYTF.

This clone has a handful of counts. This CDR3 is CASSLSRRTTEAFF. Written as DNA, the CDR3 is TGTGCCAGCAGCTTATCTAGACGTACCACTGAAGCTTTCTTT. V is TRBV7-9 and J is TRBJ1-1; D ambiguous. CDR3 length: 14 residues. The germline gives CDR1 SEHNR, CDR2 FQNEAQ (reference sequence). The V gene lost 2 bases and the J gene lost 4 bases, with 11 bases spanning the gap. Complete variable domain (other parts from reference TRBV7-9 and TRBJ1-1): DTGVSQNPRHKITKRGQNVTFRCDPISEHNRLYWYRQTLGQGPEFLTYFQNEAQLEKSRLLSDRFSAERPKGSFSTLEIQRTEQGDSAMYLCASSLSRRTTEAFFGQGTRLTVV.

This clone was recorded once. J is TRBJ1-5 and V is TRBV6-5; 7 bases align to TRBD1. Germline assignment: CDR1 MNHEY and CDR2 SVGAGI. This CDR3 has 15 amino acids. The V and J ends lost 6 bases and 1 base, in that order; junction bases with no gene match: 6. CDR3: CASSRDRESNQPQHF. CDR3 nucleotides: TGTGCCAGCAGCCGCGACAGGGAAAGCAATCAGCCCCAGCATTTT.

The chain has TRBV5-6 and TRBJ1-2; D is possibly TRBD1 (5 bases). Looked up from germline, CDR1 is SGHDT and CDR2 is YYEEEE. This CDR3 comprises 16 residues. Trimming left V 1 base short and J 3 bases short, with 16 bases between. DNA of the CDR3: TGTGCCAGCAGCTTGTCGTACCGGGGCGGGGACTATGGCTACACCTTC. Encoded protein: CASSLSYRGGDYGYTF.

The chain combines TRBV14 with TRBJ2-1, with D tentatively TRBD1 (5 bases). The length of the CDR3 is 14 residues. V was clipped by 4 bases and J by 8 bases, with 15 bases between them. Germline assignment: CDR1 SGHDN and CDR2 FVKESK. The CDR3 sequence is CASSPLTGGDEQFF. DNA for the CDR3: TGTGCCAGCAGCCCACTCACAGGTGGGGATGAGCAGTTCTTC. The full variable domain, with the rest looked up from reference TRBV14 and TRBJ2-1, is EAGVTQFPSHSVIEKGQTVTLRCDPISGHDNLYWYRRVMGKEIKFLLHFVKESKQDESGMPNNRFLAERTGGTYSTLKVQPAELEDSGVYFCASSPLTGGDEQFFGPGTRLTVL.

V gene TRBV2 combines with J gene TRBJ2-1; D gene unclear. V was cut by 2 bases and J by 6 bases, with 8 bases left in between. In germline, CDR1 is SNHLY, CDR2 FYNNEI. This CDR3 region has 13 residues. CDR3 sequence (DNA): TGTGCCAGCAGTGAACTGGGTTTCAATGAGCAGTTCTTC. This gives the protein CASSELGFNEQFF.

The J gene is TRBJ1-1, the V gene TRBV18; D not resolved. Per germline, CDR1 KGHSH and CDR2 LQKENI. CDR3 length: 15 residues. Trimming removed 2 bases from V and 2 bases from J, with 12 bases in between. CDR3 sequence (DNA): TGTGCCAGCTCACCAACGACGGGAGCAAACACTGAAGCTTTCTTT. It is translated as CASSPTTGANTEAFF.

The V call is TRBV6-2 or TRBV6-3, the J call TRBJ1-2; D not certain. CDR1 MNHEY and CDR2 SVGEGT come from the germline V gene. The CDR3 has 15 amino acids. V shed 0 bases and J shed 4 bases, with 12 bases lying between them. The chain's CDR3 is CASSYSTETSYGYTF. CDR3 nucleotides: TGTGCCAGCAGTTACTCTACAGAAACCTCCTATGGCTACACCTTC.

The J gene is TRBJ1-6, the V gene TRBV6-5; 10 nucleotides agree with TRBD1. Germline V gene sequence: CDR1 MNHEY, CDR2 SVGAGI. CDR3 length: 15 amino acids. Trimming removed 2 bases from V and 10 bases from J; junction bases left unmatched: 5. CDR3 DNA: TGTGCCAGCAGTTACACTGGGACAGGGGACTCACCCCTCCACTTT. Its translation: CASSYTGTGDSPLHF.

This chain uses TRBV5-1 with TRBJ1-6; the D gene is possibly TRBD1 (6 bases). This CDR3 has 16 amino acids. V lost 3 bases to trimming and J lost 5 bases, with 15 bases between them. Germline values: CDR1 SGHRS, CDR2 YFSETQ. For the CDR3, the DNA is TGCGCCAGCAGCTCGAGCCCGACAGGCAATAATTCACCCCTCCACTTT. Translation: CASSSSPTGNNSPLHF.

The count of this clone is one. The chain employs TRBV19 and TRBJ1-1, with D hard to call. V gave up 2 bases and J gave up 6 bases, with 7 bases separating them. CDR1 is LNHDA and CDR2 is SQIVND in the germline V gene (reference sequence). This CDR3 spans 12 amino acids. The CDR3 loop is CASSIIGAEAFF. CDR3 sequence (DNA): TGTGCCAGTAGTATAATCGGGGCTGAAGCTTTCTTT.

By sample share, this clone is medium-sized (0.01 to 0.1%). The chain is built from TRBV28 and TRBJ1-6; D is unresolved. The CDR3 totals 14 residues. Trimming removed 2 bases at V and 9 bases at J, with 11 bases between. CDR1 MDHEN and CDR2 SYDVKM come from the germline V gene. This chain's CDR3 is CASSLPGEVSPLHF. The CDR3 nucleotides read TGTGCCAGCAGTTTACCCGGGGAGGTTTCACCCCTCCACTTT.

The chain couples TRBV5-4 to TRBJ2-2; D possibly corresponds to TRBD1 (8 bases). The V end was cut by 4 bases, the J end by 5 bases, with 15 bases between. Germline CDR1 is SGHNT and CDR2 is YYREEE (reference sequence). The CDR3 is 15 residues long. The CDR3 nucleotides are TGTGCCAGCAGCATACAGGGGGGGAGTACCGGGGAGCTGTTTTTT. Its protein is CASSIQGGSTGELFF.

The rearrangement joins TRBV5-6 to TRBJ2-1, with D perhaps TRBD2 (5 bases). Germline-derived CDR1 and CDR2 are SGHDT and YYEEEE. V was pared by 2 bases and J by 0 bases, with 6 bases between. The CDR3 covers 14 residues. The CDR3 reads CASSLGSSYNEQFF. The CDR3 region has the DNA TGTGCCAGCAGCTTAGGGAGCTCCTACAATGAGCAGTTCTTC. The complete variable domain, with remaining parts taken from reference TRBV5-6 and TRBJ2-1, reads DAGVTQSPTHLIKTRGQQVTLRCSPKSGHDTVSWYQQALGQGPQFIFQYYEEEERQRGNFPDRFSGHQFPNYSSELNVNALLLGDSALYLCASSLGSSYNEQFFGPGTRLTVL.

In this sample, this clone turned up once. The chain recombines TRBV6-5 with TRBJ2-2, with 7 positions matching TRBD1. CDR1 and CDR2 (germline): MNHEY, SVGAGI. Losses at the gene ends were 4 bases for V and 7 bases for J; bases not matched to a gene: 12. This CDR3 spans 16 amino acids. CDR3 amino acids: CASSWSRQGFFGELFF. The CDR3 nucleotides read TGTGCCAGCAGTTGGTCGAGACAGGGTTTTTTCGGGGAGCTGTTTTTT.

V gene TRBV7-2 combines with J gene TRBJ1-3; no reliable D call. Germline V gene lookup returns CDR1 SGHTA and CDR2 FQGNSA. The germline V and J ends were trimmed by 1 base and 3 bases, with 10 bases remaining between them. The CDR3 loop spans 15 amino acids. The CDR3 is CASSLDGQVGNTIYF. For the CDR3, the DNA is TGTGCCAGCAGCTTAGACGGGCAGGTTGGAAACACCATATATTTT. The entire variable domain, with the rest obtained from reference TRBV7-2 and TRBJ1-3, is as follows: GAGVSQSPSNKVTEKGKDVELRCDPISGHTALYWYRQSLGQGLEFLIYFQGNSAPDKSGLPSDRFSAERTGGSVSTLTIQRTQQEDSAVYLCASSLDGQVGNTIYFGEGSWLTVV.

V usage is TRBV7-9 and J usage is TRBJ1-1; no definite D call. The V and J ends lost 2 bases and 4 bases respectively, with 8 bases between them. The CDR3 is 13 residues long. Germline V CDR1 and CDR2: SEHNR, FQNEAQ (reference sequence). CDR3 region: CASSLSVGTEAFF. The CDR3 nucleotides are TGTGCCAGCAGCTTAAGTGTGGGCACTGAAGCTTTCTTT.

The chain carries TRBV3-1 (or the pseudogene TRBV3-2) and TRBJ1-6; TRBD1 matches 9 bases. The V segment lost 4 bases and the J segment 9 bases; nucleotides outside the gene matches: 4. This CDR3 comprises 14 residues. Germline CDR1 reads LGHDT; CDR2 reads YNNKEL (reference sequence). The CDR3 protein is CASSPGTGPSPLHF. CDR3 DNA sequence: TGTGCCAGCAGCCCCGGGACAGGGCCTTCACCCCTCCACTTT.

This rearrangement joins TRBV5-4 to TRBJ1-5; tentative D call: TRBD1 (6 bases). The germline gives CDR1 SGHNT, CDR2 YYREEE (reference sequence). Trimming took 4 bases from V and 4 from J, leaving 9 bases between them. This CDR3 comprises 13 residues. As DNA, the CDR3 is TGTGCCAGCAGCCCCGGACAGAATCAGCCCCAGCATTTT. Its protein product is CASSPGQNQPQHF.

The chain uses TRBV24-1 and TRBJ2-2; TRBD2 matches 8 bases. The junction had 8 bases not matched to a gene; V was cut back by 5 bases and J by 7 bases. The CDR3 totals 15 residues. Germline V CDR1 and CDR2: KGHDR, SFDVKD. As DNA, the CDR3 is TGTGCCACCAGTGGCCTCGGGGGGGGAAACGGGGAGCTGTTTTTT. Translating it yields CATSGLGGGNGELFF.

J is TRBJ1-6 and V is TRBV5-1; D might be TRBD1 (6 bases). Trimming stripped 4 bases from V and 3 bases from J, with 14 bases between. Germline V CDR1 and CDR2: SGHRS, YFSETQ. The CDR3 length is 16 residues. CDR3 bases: TGCGCCAGCAGCCGTACAGGGTCCCTCTATAATTCACCCCTCCACTTT. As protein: CASSRTGSLYNSPLHF. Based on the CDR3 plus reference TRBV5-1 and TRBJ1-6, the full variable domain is KAGVTQTPRYLIKTRGQQVTLSCSPISGHRSVSWYQQTPGQGLQFLFEYFSETQRNKGNFPGRFSGRQFSNSRSEMNVSTLELGDSALYLCASSRTGSLYNSPLHFGNGTRLTVT.

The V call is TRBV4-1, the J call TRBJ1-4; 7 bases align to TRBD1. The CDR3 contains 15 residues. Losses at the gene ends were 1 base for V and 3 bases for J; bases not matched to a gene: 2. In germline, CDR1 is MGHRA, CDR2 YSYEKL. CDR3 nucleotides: TGCGCCAGCAGCCAAGTACAGGGGCCTAATGAAAAACTGTTTTTT. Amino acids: CASSQVQGPNEKLFF.

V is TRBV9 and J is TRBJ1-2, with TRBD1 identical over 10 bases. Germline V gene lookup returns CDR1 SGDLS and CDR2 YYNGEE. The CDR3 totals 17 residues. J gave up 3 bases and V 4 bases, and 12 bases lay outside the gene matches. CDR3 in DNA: TGTGCCAGCAGCAGCGGGACAGGGGCGGATTATCACTATGGCTACACCTTC. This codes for CASSSGTGADYHYGYTF.

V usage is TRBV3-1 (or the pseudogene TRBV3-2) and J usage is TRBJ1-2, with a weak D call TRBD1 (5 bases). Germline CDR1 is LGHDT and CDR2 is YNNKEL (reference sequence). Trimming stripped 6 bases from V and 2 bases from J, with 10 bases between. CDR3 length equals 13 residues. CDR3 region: CASRLAGNYGYTF. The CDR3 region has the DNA TGTGCCAGCAGGTTGGCAGGGAACTATGGCTACACCTTC.

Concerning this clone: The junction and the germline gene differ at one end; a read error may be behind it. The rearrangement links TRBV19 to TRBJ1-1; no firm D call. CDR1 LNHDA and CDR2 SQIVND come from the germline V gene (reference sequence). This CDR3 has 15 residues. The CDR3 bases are TGTACCAGTAGCCGAATAGAAGGCAACCTAAAGGTGGCTTTCTTT. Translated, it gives CTSSRIEGNLKVAFF.

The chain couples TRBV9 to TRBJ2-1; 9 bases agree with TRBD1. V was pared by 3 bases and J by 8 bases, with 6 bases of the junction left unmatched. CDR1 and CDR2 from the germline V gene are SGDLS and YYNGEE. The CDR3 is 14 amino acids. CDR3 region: CASSEDRGWDEQFF. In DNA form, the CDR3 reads TGTGCCAGCAGCGAGGACAGGGGATGGGATGAGCAGTTCTTC. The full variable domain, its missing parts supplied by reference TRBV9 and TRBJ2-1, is DSGVTQTPKHLITATGQRVTLRCSPRSGDLSVYWYQQSLDQGLQFLIQYYNGEERAKGNILERFSAQQFPDLHSELNLSSLELGDSALYFCASSEDRGWDEQFFGPGTRLTVL.

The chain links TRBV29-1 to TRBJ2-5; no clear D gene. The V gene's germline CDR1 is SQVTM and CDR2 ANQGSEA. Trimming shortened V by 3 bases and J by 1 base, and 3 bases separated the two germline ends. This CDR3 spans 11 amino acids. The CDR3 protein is CSVEVQETQYF. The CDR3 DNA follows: TGCAGCGTTGAGGTCCAAGAGACCCAGTACTTC.

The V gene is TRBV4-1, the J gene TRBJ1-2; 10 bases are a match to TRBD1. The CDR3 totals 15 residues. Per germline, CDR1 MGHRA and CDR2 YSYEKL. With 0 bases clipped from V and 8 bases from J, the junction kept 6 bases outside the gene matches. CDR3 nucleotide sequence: TGCGCCAGCAGCCAAGAGGGGACAGGGGCTGGCGGCTACACCTTC. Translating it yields CASSQEGTGAGGYTF.

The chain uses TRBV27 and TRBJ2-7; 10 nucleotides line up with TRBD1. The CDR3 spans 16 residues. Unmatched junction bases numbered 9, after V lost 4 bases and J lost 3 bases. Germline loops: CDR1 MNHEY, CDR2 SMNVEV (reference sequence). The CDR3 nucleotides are TGTGCCAGCAGTTCCGGGACAGGGGTGCAGATCTACGAGCAGTACTTC. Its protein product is CASSSGTGVQIYEQYF.

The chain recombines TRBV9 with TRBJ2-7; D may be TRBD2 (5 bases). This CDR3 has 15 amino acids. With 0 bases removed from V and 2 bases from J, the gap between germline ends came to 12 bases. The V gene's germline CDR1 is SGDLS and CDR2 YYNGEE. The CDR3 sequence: CASSVDGSDTYEQYF. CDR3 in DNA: TGTGCCAGCAGCGTAGATGGTAGCGATACCTACGAGCAGTACTTC.

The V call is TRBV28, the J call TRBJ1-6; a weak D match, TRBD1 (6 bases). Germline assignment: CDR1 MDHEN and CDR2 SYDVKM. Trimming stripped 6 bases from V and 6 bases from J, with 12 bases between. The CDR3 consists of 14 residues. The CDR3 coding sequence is TGTGCCAGCAGCATAGGACAGCTTAATTCACCCCTCCACTTT. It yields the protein CASSIGQLNSPLHF.

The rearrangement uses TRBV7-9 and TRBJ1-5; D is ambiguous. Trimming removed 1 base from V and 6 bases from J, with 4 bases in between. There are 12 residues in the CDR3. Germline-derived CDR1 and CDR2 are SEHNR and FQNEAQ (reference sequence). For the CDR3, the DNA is TGTGCCAGCAGCTTAGGACGTCAGCCCCAGCATTTT. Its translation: CASSLGRQPQHF.